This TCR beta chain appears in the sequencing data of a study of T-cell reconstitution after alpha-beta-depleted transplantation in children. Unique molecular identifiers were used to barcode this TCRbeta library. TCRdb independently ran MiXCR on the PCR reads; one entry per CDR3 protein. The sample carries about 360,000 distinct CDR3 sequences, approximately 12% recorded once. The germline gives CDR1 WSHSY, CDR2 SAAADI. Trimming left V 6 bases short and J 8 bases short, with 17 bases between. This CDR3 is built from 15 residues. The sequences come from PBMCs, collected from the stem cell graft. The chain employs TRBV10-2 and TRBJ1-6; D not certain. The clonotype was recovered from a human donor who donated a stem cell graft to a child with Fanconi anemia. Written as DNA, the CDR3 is TGCGCCAGCAGGGTCTCTGCGGAGCCGGATTCACCCCTCCACTTT. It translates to CASRVSAEPDSPLHF.